This is a list of T cell receptor beta chains from one sample in a study of blood T cell repertoires in COVID-19. Only in-frame clones appear in the TCRdb table, and some are missing; sequencing was by immunoSEQ multiplex PCR. Among 180,000 or so clones listed, around 90% were seen once. Material: peripheral blood. Receptors originate from a man aged 45-60 years with acute or convalescent COVID-19. Each CDR3 is given with its conserved first and last residue. A D gene is named only where the DNA matches it firmly. The size of a clone is reported for some rows only, either as once, few or many, or as a class for expanded clones.

clone_size	v_call	cdr3_length	d_call	j_call	cdr3_nt	cdr3_aa
NA	TRBV7-8	14	TRBD1	TRBJ1-5	TGTGCCACTAATGACAGGGGTAGTATACAGCCCCAGCATTTT	CATNDRGSIQPQHF
few	TRBV29-1	16	NA	TRBJ1-3	TGCAGCGTTGAAGAACCTAAGGCGGACTCCGGAAACACCATATATTTT	CSVEEPKADSGNTIYF
NA	TRBV6-5	15	NA	TRBJ1-3	TGTGCCAGCATAGGACAGTACGGACCTGGAAACACCATATATTTT	CASIGQYGPGNTIYF
NA	TRBV2	14	NA	TRBJ2-2	TGTGCCAGCAGGACGGACCCCGCGGGCGGGGAGCTGTTTTTT	CASRTDPAGGELFF
few	TRBV6-1	15	NA	TRBJ1-2	TGTGCCAGCAGTGAAAGATCGGGACAAGGCTATGGCTACACCTTC	CASSERSGQGYGYTF
NA	TRBV11-2	15	TRBD1	TRBJ1-5	TGTGCCAGCAGCACTGGGACAGGGGCTGGTCAGCCCCAGCATTTT	CASSTGTGAGQPQHF
NA	TRBV30	12	NA	TRBJ2-5	TGTGCCTGGGGACCGGGCCAAGAGACCCAGTACTTC	CAWGPGQETQYF
NA	TRBV5-4	15	NA	TRBJ2-7	TGTGCCAGCAGCTTGGTCGGGGGAGTTCCCTACGAGCAGTACTTC	CASSLVGGVPYEQYF
NA	TRBV5-1	15	TRBD2	TRBJ2-7	TGCGCCAGCAGCTTCTTAGCGGGAGGGCCCTACGAGCAGTACTTC	CASSFLAGGPYEQYF
NA	TRBV3-1/TRBV3-2	15	NA	TRBJ1-6	TGTGCCAGCAGCCAAGAAAGAGACAGTAATTCACCCCTCCACTTT	CASSQERDSNSPLHF
NA	TRBV11-2	14	TRBD2	TRBJ2-1	TGTGCCAGCATGACTAGCGGGATTGGTAATGAGCAGTTCTTC	CASMTSGIGNEQFF
NA	TRBV6-1	14	NA	TRBJ1-4	TGTGCCAGCAGTGAAGTCCCATCTAATGAAAAACTGTTTTTT	CASSEVPSNEKLFF
NA	TRBV29-1	15	TRBD2	TRBJ2-3	TGCAGCGCTACGACTCGGGGACTAGAGACAGATACGCAGTATTTT	CSATTRGLETDTQYF
NA	TRBV7-2	15	NA	TRBJ2-1	TGTGCCAGCAGCTTAACCCCCTTCCAGGACAATGAGCAGTTCTTC	CASSLTPFQDNEQFF
NA	TRBV28	13	NA	TRBJ2-3	TGTGCCAGCAGGTCCCAAGCGCCGGATACGCAGTATTTT	CASRSQAPDTQYF
NA	TRBV27	15	NA	TRBJ1-5	TGTGCCAGCAGCAGCCTGGGGGGTGGCAATCAGCCCCAGCATTTT	CASSSLGGGNQPQHF
NA	TRBV28	15	NA	TRBJ2-2	TGTGCCAGCAGTAGCTTGCGGTCGAACACCGGGGAGCTGTTTTTT	CASSSLRSNTGELFF
NA	TRBV9	15	NA	TRBJ2-2	TGTGCCAGCAGCGCAACAGACAGGAACACCGGGGAGCTGTTTTTT	CASSATDRNTGELFF
once	TRBV2	16	TRBD2	TRBJ2-1	TGTGCCAGCAGTAGAGTCCCAGCGGGAAGTTTAGATGAGCAGTTCTTC	CASSRVPAGSLDEQFF
NA	TRBV28	13	TRBD1	TRBJ2-5	TGTGCCAGCCGCCGGGACAGGGAAGAGACCCAGTACTTC	CASRRDREETQYF
NA	TRBV27	15	NA	TRBJ1-1	TGTGCCAGCAGTCCCCTGGGGGCCATGAACACTGAAGCTTTCTTT	CASSPLGAMNTEAFF
few	TRBV9	13	NA	TRBJ2-7	TGTGCCAGCTCTCCGGGATTAGAGCACGAGCAGTACTTC	CASSPGLEHEQYF
NA	TRBV4-3	15	TRBD2	TRBJ2-3	TGCGCCAGCAGCGCCTCTCCCGGGGGGGCATATACGCAGTATTTT	CASSASPGGAYTQYF
few	TRBV6-5	14	TRBD1	TRBJ1-6	TGTGCCAGCAGGCGGACAGGGGATAATTCACCCCTCCACTTT	CASRRTGDNSPLHF
NA	TRBV24-1	12	NA	TRBJ1-5	TGTGCCGCCGGACAGCTCAATCAGCCCCAGCATTTT	CAAGQLNQPQHF
NA	TRBV10-3	15	TRBD2	TRBJ2-3	TGTGCCATCAGAGGGACTAGCGGTAGCACAGATACGCAGTATTTT	CAIRGTSGSTDTQYF
NA	TRBV4-3	13	NA	TRBJ1-2	TGCGCCAGCAGCCCGGACATCCTCTATGGCTACACCTTC	CASSPDILYGYTF
once	TRBV28	12	NA	TRBJ2-1	TGTGCCAGCAGTTTGAGTTACAATGAGCAGTTCTTC	CASSLSYNEQFF
NA	TRBV10-3	14	TRBD1	TRBJ2-2	TGTGCCATCAGGGTACAGGGGGACACCGGGGAGCTGTTTTTT	CAIRVQGDTGELFF
NA	TRBV6-5	14	TRBD1	TRBJ1-2	TGTGCCAGCACCCCTACAGGGGTATTTGTTGGCTACACCTTC	CASTPTGVFVGYTF
NA	TRBV5-6	16	TRBD1	TRBJ2-2	TGTGCCAGCAGCGGTGACAGGGGGCTTGGCACCGGGGAGCTGTTTTTT	CASSGDRGLGTGELFF
NA	TRBV4-3	13	NA	TRBJ1-2	TGCGCCAGCAGCCTTCAAGTAGGGGATGGCTACACCTTC	CASSLQVGDGYTF
NA	TRBV9	15	TRBD1	TRBJ1-2	TGTGCCAGCAGCGGATGGACAGGAGATGACTATGGCTACACCTTC	CASSGWTGDDYGYTF
NA	TRBV28	13	TRBD1	TRBJ1-1	TGTGCCAGCAGGATGACAGGGGGCACTGAAGCTTTCTTT	CASRMTGGTEAFF
NA	TRBV7-2	14	NA	TRBJ1-1	TGTGCCAGCAGCTTAACTGGGGCAGCCACTGAAGCTTTCTTT	CASSLTGAATEAFF
few	TRBV18	13	TRBD2	TRBJ2-5	TGTGCCAGCTCAACCGGGGGGGGAGAGACCCAGTACTTC	CASSTGGGETQYF
NA	TRBV28	15	NA	TRBJ2-5	TGTGCCAGCAGTCCTGGACAGAGACGCCAAGAGACCCAGTACTTC	CASSPGQRRQETQYF
NA	TRBV28	16	NA	TRBJ1-2	TGTGCCTGTTCCCCATTTTCGGGTCGCGCTAACTATGGCTACACCTTC	CACSPFSGRANYGYTF
NA	TRBV18	16	NA	TRBJ1-4	TGTGCCAGCTCACCCCGTGGCCCGGGGGTTAATGAAAAACTGTTTTTT	CASSPRGPGVNEKLFF
NA	TRBV28	15	NA	TRBJ1-5	TGTGCCAGCACTCTCTTGACAGGTCTTAATCAGCCCCAGCATTTT	CASTLLTGLNQPQHF